This T cell receptor beta chain was observed in a study of blood T cell repertoires in COVID-19. The wider study: Both acute and convalescent COVID-19 samples were obtained from the United States, Italy and Spain.

The V segment lost 4 bases and the J segment 0 bases; nucleotides outside the gene matches: 5. In germline, CDR1 is MNHEY, CDR2 SVGEGT. The CDR3 has 17 residues. In the original processing: Amplified reference gene primers provided the basis for estimating nucleated cell counts. Sequenced by immunoSEQ multiplex PCR; TCRdb stores in-frame clones only, minus some. Clone size and V and J calls were adopted from that table, with D and trimming inferred from the DNA. Of 250,000 to 300,000 clones in the sample, roughly 93% were seen once. Study members were between 18 and 89 years old and lived in over 20 US regions. Assignments of participants to cohorts depended upon their own reported clinical history.

The V and J genes are TRBV6-2 or TRBV6-3 and TRBJ1-5, with TRBD1 matching 11 bases. Sequencing was carried out using PBMCs or T cells enriched from blood (not recorded which). The receptor's source is a woman aged 40 to 50 with acute COVID-19. The CDR3 nucleotides are TGTGCCAGCAGTTCTAGGACAGGGGGCAATAGCAATCAGCCCCAGCATTTT. This codes for CASSSRTGGNSNQPQHF.